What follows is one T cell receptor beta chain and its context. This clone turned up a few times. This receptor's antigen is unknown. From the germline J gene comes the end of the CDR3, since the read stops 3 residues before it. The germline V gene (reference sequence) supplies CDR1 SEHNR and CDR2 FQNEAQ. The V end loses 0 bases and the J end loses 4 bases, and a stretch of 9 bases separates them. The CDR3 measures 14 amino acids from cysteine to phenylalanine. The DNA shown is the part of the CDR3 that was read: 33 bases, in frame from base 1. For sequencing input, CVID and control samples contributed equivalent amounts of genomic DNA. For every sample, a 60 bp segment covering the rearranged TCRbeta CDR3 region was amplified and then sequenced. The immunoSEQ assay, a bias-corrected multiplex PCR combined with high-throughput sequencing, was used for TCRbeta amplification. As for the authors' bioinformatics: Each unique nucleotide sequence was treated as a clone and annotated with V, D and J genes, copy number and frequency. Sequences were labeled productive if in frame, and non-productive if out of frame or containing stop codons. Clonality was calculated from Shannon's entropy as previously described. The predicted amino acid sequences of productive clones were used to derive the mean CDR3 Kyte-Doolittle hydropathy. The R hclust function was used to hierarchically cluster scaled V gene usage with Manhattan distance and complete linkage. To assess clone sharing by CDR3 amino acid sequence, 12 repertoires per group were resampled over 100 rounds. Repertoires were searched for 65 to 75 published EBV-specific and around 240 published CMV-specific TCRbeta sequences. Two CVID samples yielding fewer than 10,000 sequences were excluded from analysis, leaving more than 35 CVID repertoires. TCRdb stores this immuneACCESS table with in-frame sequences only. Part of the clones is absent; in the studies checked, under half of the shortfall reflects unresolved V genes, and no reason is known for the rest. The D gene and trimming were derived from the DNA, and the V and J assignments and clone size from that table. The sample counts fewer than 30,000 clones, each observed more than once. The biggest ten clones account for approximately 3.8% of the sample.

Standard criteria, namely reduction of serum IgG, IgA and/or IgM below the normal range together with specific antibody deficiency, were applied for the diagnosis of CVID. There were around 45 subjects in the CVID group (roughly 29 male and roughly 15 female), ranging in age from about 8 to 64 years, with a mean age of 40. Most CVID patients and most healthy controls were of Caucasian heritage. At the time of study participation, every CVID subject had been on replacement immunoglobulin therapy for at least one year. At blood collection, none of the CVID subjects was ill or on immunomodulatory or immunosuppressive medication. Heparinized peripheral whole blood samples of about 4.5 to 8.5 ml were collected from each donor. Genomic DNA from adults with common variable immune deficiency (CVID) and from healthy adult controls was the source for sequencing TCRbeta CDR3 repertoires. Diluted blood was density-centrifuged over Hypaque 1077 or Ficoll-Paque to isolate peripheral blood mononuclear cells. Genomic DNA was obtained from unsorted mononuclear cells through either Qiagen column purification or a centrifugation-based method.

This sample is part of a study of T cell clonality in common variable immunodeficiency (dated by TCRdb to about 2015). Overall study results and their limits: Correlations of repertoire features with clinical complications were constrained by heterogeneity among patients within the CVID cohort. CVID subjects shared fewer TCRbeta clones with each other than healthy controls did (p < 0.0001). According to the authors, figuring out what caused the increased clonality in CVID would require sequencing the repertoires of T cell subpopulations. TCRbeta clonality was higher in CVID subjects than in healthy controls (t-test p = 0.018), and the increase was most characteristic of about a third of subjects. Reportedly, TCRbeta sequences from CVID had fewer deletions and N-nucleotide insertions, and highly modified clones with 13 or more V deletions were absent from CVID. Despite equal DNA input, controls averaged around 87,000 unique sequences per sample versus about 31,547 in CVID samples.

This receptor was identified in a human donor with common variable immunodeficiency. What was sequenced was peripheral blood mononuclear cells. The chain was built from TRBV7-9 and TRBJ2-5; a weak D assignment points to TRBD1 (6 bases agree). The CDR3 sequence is CASSLAKGVETQYF. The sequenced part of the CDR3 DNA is TGTGCCAGCAGCTTAGCCAAGGGGGTAGAGACC. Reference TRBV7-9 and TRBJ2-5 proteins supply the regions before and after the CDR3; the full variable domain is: DTGVSQNPRHKITKRGQNVTFRCDPISEHNRLYWYRQTLGQGPEFLTYFQNEAQLEKSRLLSDRFSAERPKGSFSTLEIQRTEQGDSAMYLCASSLAKGVETQYFGPGTRLLVL.